What follows are 23 T cell receptor beta chains derived from one specimen sequenced in a study of OX40 agonist ivuxolimab in advanced cancers. Here immunoSEQ multiplex PCR was the method, and the copy in TCRdb shows in-frame clones only, minus some. The top ten hold 5% to 6% of the sample, which has tens of thousands of clones, around 87% seen once. The sample in question was CD4+ or CD8+ T cells sorted from blood, obtained in a trial of the OX40 agonist ivuxolimab. These receptors all stem from an adult with an advanced solid tumor such as melanoma, head and neck, liver or kidney cancer.

The J gene is TRBJ2-7, the V gene TRBV2; D is uncertain. Germline CDR1 is SNHLY and CDR2 is FYNNEI. V lost 2 bases to trimming and J lost 6 bases, with 5 bases between them. This CDR3 spans 11 amino acids. The CDR3 sequence: CASSEWGEQYF. In DNA form, the CDR3 reads TGTGCCAGCAGTGAATGGGGCGAGCAGTACTTC.

The rearrangement uses TRBV7-9 and TRBJ2-7, with 10 bases lining up with TRBD1. Germline values: CDR1 SEHNR, CDR2 FQNEAQ (reference sequence). This CDR3 is 15 amino acids long. The trim removed 5 bases at V and 3 bases at J, leaving 7 bases unmatched. Here the CDR3 reads CASSAADRGFYEQYF. Here the CDR3 DNA reads TGTGCCAGCAGCGCCGCGGACAGGGGGTTCTACGAGCAGTACTTC.

The chain couples TRBV29-1 to TRBJ1-1, with D unclear. CDR3 length: 12 amino acids. V lost 4 bases and J 3 bases, leaving 9 bases between the germline ends. CDR1 is SQVTM and CDR2 is ANQGSEA in the germline V gene. The CDR3 sequence is CSVGGGDTEAFF. CDR3 sequence (DNA): TGCAGCGTTGGCGGCGGGGACACTGAAGCTTTCTTT.

This chain uses TRBV29-1 with TRBJ2-3, with 7 bases that match TRBD2. CDR1 and CDR2 (germline): SQVTM, ANQGSEA. The CDR3 totals 16 residues. V lost 0 bases to trimming and J lost 1 base; unmatched junction nucleotides: 7. Here the CDR3 reads CSVEDQRGHGTDTQYF. Written as DNA, the CDR3 is TGCAGCGTTGAAGATCAGCGGGGCCACGGCACAGATACGCAGTATTTT.

The chain links TRBV18 to TRBJ1-4; D call uncertain. The germline gives CDR1 KGHSH, CDR2 LQKENI. The V gene lost 6 bases and the J gene lost 0 bases, with 8 bases spanning the gap. There are 14 residues in the CDR3. The CDR3: CASSHAATNEKLFF. CDR3 bases: TGTGCCAGCTCTCATGCTGCAACTAATGAAAAACTGTTTTTT.

Here the CDR3 reads CASSVGGGNTGELFF. The CDR3 DNA sequence: TGTGCCAGCAGCGTAGGAGGGGGGAATACCGGGGAGCTGTTTTTT. The rearrangement uses TRBV9 and TRBJ2-2; D might be TRBD1 or TRBD2, each matching 6 bases. Germline CDR1 is SGDLS and CDR2 is YYNGEE. V was trimmed by 0 bases and J by 5 bases, leaving 11 bases between them. This CDR3 region has 15 residues.

This chain's CDR3 is CATSAGYETQYF. CDR3 nucleotides: TGTGCCACCAGCGCGGGATACGAGACCCAGTACTTC. This chain uses TRBV15 with TRBJ2-5, with D perhaps matching TRBD2 (6 bases). CDR3 length: 12 residues. The V gene lost 5 bases and the J gene lost 5 bases, with 9 bases spanning the gap. Germline assignment: CDR1 LNHNV and CDR2 YYDKDF (reference sequence).

Only a few counts were recorded for this clone. Here the CDR3 reads CASSRTSGTETQYF. The CDR3 region has the DNA TGTGCCAGCAGTCGGACTAGCGGTACAGAGACCCAGTACTTC. The rearrangement links TRBV28 to TRBJ2-5; 10 nucleotides agree with TRBD2. The CDR3 is made up of 14 amino acids. Germline V gene sequence: CDR1 MDHEN, CDR2 SYDVKM. Trimming removed 5 bases from V and 4 bases from J; junction bases left unmatched: 4.

V and J are TRBV9 and TRBJ2-7, with 9 bases identical to TRBD1. Trimming removed 4 bases from V and 4 bases from J; junction bases left unmatched: 9. The CDR3 loop spans 15 amino acids. Germline V gene sequence: CDR1 SGDLS, CDR2 YYNGEE. CDR3 residues: CASSPQTGGAYEQYF. In nucleotides, the CDR3 is TGTGCCAGCAGCCCCCAGACAGGGGGTGCATACGAGCAGTACTTC.

Concerning this clone: This sample also contains other DNA sequences that code for the same CDR3. This sequence joins TRBV5-1 and TRBJ2-2; D is undetermined. The CDR3 runs 14 residues. V lost 0 bases to trimming and J lost 1 base, with 4 bases between them. CDR1 and CDR2 from the germline V gene are SGHRS and YFSETQ. CDR3 coding DNA: TGCGCCAGCAGCTTGGGACAGAACACCGGGGAGCTGTTTTTT. Its protein is CASSLGQNTGELFF. Full variable domain (remainder filled in from reference TRBV5-1 and TRBJ2-2): KAGVTQTPRYLIKTRGQQVTLSCSPISGHRSVSWYQQTPGQGLQFLFEYFSETQRNKGNFPGRFSGRQFSNSRSEMNVSTLELGDSALYLCASSLGQNTGELFFGEGSRLTVL.

The chain combines TRBV27 with TRBJ1-2; D ambiguous. Germline CDR1 MNHEY, CDR2 SMNVEV (reference sequence). Trimming left V 6 bases short and J 4 bases short, with 12 bases between. The length of the CDR3 is 13 residues. This CDR3 is CASSQKGLYGYTF. DNA of the CDR3: TGTGCCAGCAGCCAAAAGGGTCTCTATGGCTACACCTTC.

V usage is TRBV7-2 and J usage is TRBJ1-1; D is unclear. Between the trimmed V and J ends, which lost 2 bases and 2 bases, there was a span of 15 bases. CDR3 length equals 16 residues. Germline assignment: CDR1 SGHTA and CDR2 FQGNSA. The CDR3 sequence is CASSLSAATANTEAFF. DNA of the CDR3: TGTGCCAGCAGCTTATCGGCCGCTACAGCCAACACTGAAGCTTTCTTT. The whole variable domain, filled in from reference TRBV7-2 and TRBJ1-1, reads GAGVSQSPSNKVTEKGKDVELRCDPISGHTALYWYRQSLGQGLEFLIYFQGNSAPDKSGLPSDRFSAERTGGSVSTLTIQRTQQEDSAVYLCASSLSAATANTEAFFGQGTRLTVV.

This chain uses TRBV9 with TRBJ1-3, with 7 nucleotides matching TRBD1. In germline, CDR1 is SGDLS, CDR2 YYNGEE. V gave up 0 bases and J gave up 2 bases; unmatched junction bases: 5. The CDR3 consists of 16 residues. In DNA form, the CDR3 reads TGTGCCAGCAGCGTAGCTACAGGGGTGGCTGGAAACACCATATATTTT. Its translation: CASSVATGVAGNTIYF.

V gene TRBV7-2 combines with J gene TRBJ2-2; D unresolved. Trimming stripped 2 bases from V and 0 bases from J, with 1 base between. The CDR3 loop spans 13 amino acids. The germline V gene encodes CDR1 SGHTA and CDR2 FQGNSA. Here the CDR3 DNA reads TGTGCCAGCAGCTTAACGAACACCGGGGAGCTGTTTTTT. Translated, it gives CASSLTNTGELFF.

The CDR3 bases are TGTGCCAGCTCTTCCTCCCTCTGGGGTTCAACTAATGAAAAACTGTTTTTT. It translates to CASSSSLWGSTNEKLFF. V gene TRBV18 combines with J gene TRBJ1-4; D unresolved. The CDR3 length is 17 residues. CDR1 is KGHSH, CDR2 LQKENI, per germline. Trimming removed 6 bases from V and 0 bases from J, with 17 bases in between.

The J gene is TRBJ2-5, the V gene TRBV6-1, with D unclear. This CDR3 contains 14 residues. The ends were cut back, 3 bases at V and 1 base at J, with 9 bases in the middle. From germline, CDR1 is MNHNS and CDR2 SASEGT. Here the CDR3 reads CASSEYETQETQYF. The DNA for the CDR3 is TGTGCCAGCAGTGAGTACGAAACCCAAGAGACCCAGTACTTC.

The V call is TRBV4-2, the J call TRBJ2-1; 12 bases match TRBD2. Germline CDR1 LGHNA, CDR2 YNFKEQ. There are 16 residues in the CDR3. J was trimmed by 8 bases and V by 1 base; bases with no gene match: 6. The CDR3 protein is CASSQAASGGGDEQFF. CDR3 sequence (DNA): TGTGCCAGCAGCCAAGCGGCTAGCGGGGGGGGCGATGAGCAGTTCTTC.

The V and J genes are TRBV18 and TRBJ1-1; D gene unclear. The CDR3 length is 14 residues. V was clipped by 5 bases and J by 5 bases, with 15 bases between them. Germline CDR1 and CDR2: KGHSH and LQKENI. The CDR3 nucleotides are TGTGCCAGCTCATACAACCCAGCCGGGACTGAAGCTTTCTTT. It encodes CASSYNPAGTEAFF.

This chain uses TRBV27 with TRBJ1-1; D gene uncertain. CDR3 length equals 12 residues. The germline CDR1 and CDR2 sequences are MNHEY and SMNVEV (reference sequence). V shed 4 bases and J shed 9 bases, with 12 bases lying between them. Here the CDR3 reads CASSYKEGKAFF. The CDR3 region has the DNA TGTGCCAGCAGTTATAAGGAGGGAAAAGCTTTCTTT.

The chain couples TRBV25-1 to TRBJ1-5; weak D call: TRBD1 (6 bases). The CDR3 extends over 14 amino acids. CDR1 and CDR2 from the germline V gene are MGHDK and SYGVNS. Deletions cut 6 bases from V and 6 bases from J, with 15 bases between. The CDR3 loop reads CASSQTGPGQPQHF. The CDR3 DNA reads as TGTGCCAGCAGCCAAACAGGGCCGGGTCAGCCCCAGCATTTT.

The chain uses TRBV18 and TRBJ2-7; D gene ambiguous. Germline V gives CDR1 KGHSH, CDR2 LQKENI. CDR3 length: 13 amino acids. The V end was cut by 6 bases, the J end by 3 bases, with 12 bases between. The DNA for the CDR3 is TGTGCCAGCTCCGCGATTTCGTACTACGAGCAGTACTTC. As protein: CASSAISYYEQYF.

The chain carries TRBV7-9 and TRBJ2-7, with 11 bases fitting TRBD2. Germline V gene lookup returns CDR1 SEHNR and CDR2 FQNEAQ (reference sequence). With V trimmed by 5 bases and J by 3 bases, 6 bases remained unmatched. The CDR3 is made up of 15 amino acids. Here the CDR3 DNA reads TGTGCCAGCAGCGGGGGGACTAGCGGAAGCTACGAGCAGTACTTC. Its protein product is CASSGGTSGSYEQYF.

This rearrangement joins TRBV5-1 to TRBJ1-4, with 9 bases lining up with TRBD1. Looked up from germline, CDR1 is SGHRS and CDR2 is YFSETQ. The CDR3 runs to 14 residues. Trimming at V came to 4 bases and at J to 8 bases, leaving 6 bases not matched to a gene. Here the CDR3 DNA reads TGCGCCAGCAGCACACAGGGGGCTTGGGAAAAACTGTTTTTT. Protein sequence: CASSTQGAWEKLFF.